Listed below are T cell receptor beta chains from one sample, sequenced in a study of blood T cell repertoires in COVID-19. Libraries were prepared by immunoSEQ multiplex PCR; TCRdb keeps only in-frame clonotypes and omits some of them. The profile covers around 320,000 clones, with 90% appearing a single time and almost 4% taken by the ten largest. Sequencing input: PBMCs or T cells enriched from blood (not recorded which). These receptors all come from a woman in her 30s who had been exposed to COVID-19. Both conserved end residues are part of each CDR3. The D gene is left open where the match is weak. Clone size appears in some rows only: once, few, many, or a class for an expanded clone.

d_call j_call clone_size v_call cdr3_nt cdr3_aa
. TRBJ1-5 . TRBV6-5 TGTGCCAGCAGTTACTCGAGGGTGAGCAATCAGCCCCAGCATTTT CASSYSRVSNQPQHF
. TRBJ2-4 . TRBV6-4 TGTGCCAGCAGTCAGGACAGCGCCTGGGGAAACATTCAGTACTTC CASSQDSAWGNIQYF
. TRBJ1-2 . TRBV7-9 TGTGCCAGCAGCTACGGAGCGGTTCCTAACTATGGCTACACCTTC CASSYGAVPNYGYTF
. TRBJ2-5 . TRBV5-1 TGCGCCAGCAGCTTGCAAGGAGGGCAGGAGACCCAGTACTTC CASSLQGGQETQYF
TRBD1 TRBJ2-2 once TRBV7-3 TGTGCCAGCAGCGGCAGGGGGCCCAACACCGGGGAGCTGTTTTTT CASSGRGPNTGELFF
. TRBJ2-3 . TRBV24-1 TGTGCCACAGAAGAGGATACGCAGTATTTT CATEEDTQYF
. TRBJ2-5 . TRBV7-7 TGTGCCAGCAGCTTAGAATCGGGTGAGACCCAGTACTTC CASSLESGETQYF
TRBD1 TRBJ2-7 . TRBV11-2 TGTGCCAGCAGTCGAGAGAGGGACAGGGTCTACGAGCAGTACTTC CASSRERDRVYEQYF
. TRBJ1-2 once TRBV10-1 TGCGACGGAGGGGGGGAGGGGACCCGCTATGGCTACACCTTC CDGGGEGTRYGYTF
TRBD1 TRBJ2-2 . TRBV5-1 TGCGCCAGCTCCGGGACAGGGAGTGCCGGGGAGCTGTTTTTT CASSGTGSAGELFF
TRBD1 TRBJ1-2 . TRBV6-5 TGTGCCAGCAGTTACGAGACAGGGGGCTTCTATGGCTACACCTTC CASSYETGGFYGYTF
. TRBJ2-2 few TRBV7-9 TGTGCCAGCAGCTTTCGCGGGGAGCTGTTTTTT CASSFRGELFF
. TRBJ2-7 . TRBV9 TGTGCCAGCAGCCCCACTCCGCGGGGGCGCGGTGGGGAGCAGTACTTC CASSPTPRGRGGEQYF
TRBD1 TRBJ1-1 . TRBV19 TGTGCCAGTAGTGTAGCTCAGGGGGCCGACACTGAAGCTTTCTTT CASSVAQGADTEAFF
. TRBJ2-7 . TRBV18 TGTGCCAGCTCACCGGGGCTAGACAACTCCGAGCAGTACTTC CASSPGLDNSEQYF